This T cell receptor (beta chain) was found in a study of a mutant IDH1 vaccine in newly diagnosed glioma. Looking at the study overall: Sex distribution of treated patients was approximately 62% male and about 38% female; mean age was about 40 years. Antecedent treatment encompassed radiotherapy, temozolomide, or their combination; the majority received both.

As concerns this clone: Its matching antigen is unknown.

Measured with immunoSEQ multiplex PCR; TCRdb has only the in-frame clones, and not every one. The profile covers tens of thousands of clones, with about 86% appearing a single time and 4.6% taken by the ten largest. Findings of the study overall: The vaccine induced immune responses, and these occurred in over 90% of patients.

Time point denoted: baseline, week 1 (first vaccination visit). Treatment defined: pre-vaccination baseline after standard-of-care therapy. Donors had new WHO grade 3 or 4 IDH1-mutant, ATRX-lost astrocytomas. The germline V gene encodes CDR1 MGHRA and CDR2 YSYEKL. The V gene end was trimmed by 5 bases and the J gene end by 1 base; junction bases not matched to a gene: 7. This CDR3 is 15 amino acids long. This sequence was found in a woman aged 18-29 years with glioma. Some clones in this sample may be carry-over from other donors' samples. V is TRBV4-1 and J is TRBJ1-1, with 7 bases fitting TRBD1. The input for sequencing was peripheral blood mononuclear cells (PBMCs), taken from a glioma patient treated with radiotherapy, temozolomide or both. CDR3 amino acids: CASSARQGRNTEAFF. DNA for the CDR3: TGCGCCAGCAGCGCGCGACAGGGCAGGAACACTGAAGCTTTCTTT.